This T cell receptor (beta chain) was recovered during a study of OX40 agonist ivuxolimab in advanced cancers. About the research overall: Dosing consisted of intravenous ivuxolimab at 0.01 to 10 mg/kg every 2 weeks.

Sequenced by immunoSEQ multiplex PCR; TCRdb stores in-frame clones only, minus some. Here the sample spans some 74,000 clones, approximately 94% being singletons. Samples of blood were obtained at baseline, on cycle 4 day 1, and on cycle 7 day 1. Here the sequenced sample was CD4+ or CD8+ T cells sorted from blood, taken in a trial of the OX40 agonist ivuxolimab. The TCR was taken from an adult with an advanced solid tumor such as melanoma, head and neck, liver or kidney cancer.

The CDR3 here is CASGFSGGGSTDTQYF. CDR3 sequence (DNA): TGTGCCAGCGGCTTTTCCGGGGGAGGGAGCACAGATACGCAGTATTTT. This chain uses TRBV27 with TRBJ2-3, with TRBD2 matching 7 bases. Germline-derived CDR1 and CDR2 are MNHEY and SMNVEV (reference sequence). CDR3 size: 16 residues. V lost 8 bases and J lost 0; bases outside the gene matches: 11.